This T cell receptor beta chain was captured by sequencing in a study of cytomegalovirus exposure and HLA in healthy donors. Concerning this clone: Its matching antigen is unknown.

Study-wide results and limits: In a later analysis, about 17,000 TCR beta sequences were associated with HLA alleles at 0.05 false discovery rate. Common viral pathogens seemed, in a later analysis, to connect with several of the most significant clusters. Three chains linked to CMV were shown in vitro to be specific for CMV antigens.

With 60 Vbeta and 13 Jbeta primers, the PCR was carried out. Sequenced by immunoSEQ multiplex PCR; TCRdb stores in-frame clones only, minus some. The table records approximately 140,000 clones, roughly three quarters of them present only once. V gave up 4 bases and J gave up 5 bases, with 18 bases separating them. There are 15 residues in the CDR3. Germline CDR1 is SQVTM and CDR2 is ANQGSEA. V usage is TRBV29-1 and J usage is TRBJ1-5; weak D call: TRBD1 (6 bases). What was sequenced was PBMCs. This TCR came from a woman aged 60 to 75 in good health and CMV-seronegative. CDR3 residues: CSVVITGYVDQPQHF. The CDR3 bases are TGCAGCGTTGTAATAACAGGGTATGTTGATCAGCCCCAGCATTTT.